These 6 T cell receptor beta chains came from one sample sequenced in a study of cytomegalovirus exposure and HLA in healthy donors. Some clones are missing from TCRdb's copy, which holds only in-frame ones; the method was immunoSEQ multiplex PCR. The sample carries some 140,000 clones, 65% to 90% recorded once. The sequencing sample was made of PBMCs. All receptors come from a young man in good health and CMV-seropositive.

This clone was seen a handful of times. CDR3 protein: CASSVVAELYTDTQYF. DNA of the CDR3: TGTGCCAGCAGCGTAGTAGCGGAACTTTACACAGATACGCAGTATTTT. The V and J genes are TRBV9 and TRBJ2-3, with a weak D call TRBD2 (6 bases). The V end was cut by 0 bases, the J end by 2 bases, with 13 bases between. The CDR3 consists of 16 residues. CDR1 is SGDLS, CDR2 YYNGEE, per germline.

The rearrangement links TRBV10-3 to TRBJ2-2, with no clear D. The V and J ends lost 3 bases and 5 bases respectively, with 4 bases between them. The length of the CDR3 is 12 residues. Germline values: CDR1 ENHRY, CDR2 SYGVKD. CDR3 sequence reads: CAISDLTGELFF. Here the CDR3 DNA reads TGTGCCATCAGTGATCTAACCGGGGAGCTGTTTTTT.

V is TRBV21-1 and J is TRBJ2-7; whether TRBD1, the table's D call, matches the DNA was not checked. TRBV21-1 is labeled a pseudogene. The CDR3 is made up of 17 amino acids. This chain's CDR3 is CASTTGEDRAPFYEQYF. CDR3 in DNA: TGTGCCAGCACCACTGGGGAGGACAGGGCGCCTTTCTACGAGCAGTACTTC.

J is TRBJ2-7 and V is TRBV4-1; D perhaps matches TRBD2 (6 bases). V was shortened by 4 bases and J by 4 bases, with 14 bases between the two germline ends. Per germline, CDR1 MGHRA and CDR2 YSYEKL. This CDR3 has 14 residues. The CDR3 coding sequence is TGCGCCAGCAGCCCCGGGACTTCGGGTTACGAGCAGTACTTC. This sequence encodes CASSPGTSGYEQYF.

The V gene is TRBV6-5, the J gene TRBJ2-7; 9 bases are a match to TRBD1. Germline CDR1 reads MNHEY; CDR2 reads SVGAGI. This CDR3 spans 14 amino acids. V lost 4 bases and J lost 3; bases outside the gene matches: 4. CDR3 amino acids: CASSSPGQGYEQYF. The CDR3 bases are TGTGCCAGCAGTTCCCCGGGACAGGGCTACGAGCAGTACTTC.

A single count supports this clone. The J gene is TRBJ2-7, the V gene TRBV11-2, with a weak D call TRBD2 (6 bases). This CDR3 has 15 residues. V lost 1 base, J lost 3 bases, and 13 bases lay in between. Per the germline V gene, CDR1 is SGHAT and CDR2 is FQNNGV. The CDR3 loop is CASSLAPASDYEQYF. The CDR3 region has the DNA TGTGCCAGCAGCTTAGCTCCCGCTAGCGACTACGAGCAGTACTTC.